These T cell receptor beta chains were read from a single sample in a study of CD8 T cells in Susac syndrome. TCRdb reanalysed the immunoSEQ multiplex PCR reads using MiXCR and keeps one entry per CDR3 protein. There are some 300,000 distinct CDR3 sequences in the sample; roughly 85% occur only once, and about 0.22% lies in the top ten. Material for sequencing was CD8+ T cells from PBMCs. Every receptor here comes from a human donor with multiple sclerosis. The CDR3 runs from the conserved cysteine through the conserved F or W. The D gene is left open where the match is weak. Only part of the rows carry a size: once, few, many, or a class if the clone is expanded.

d_gene,v_gene,j_gene,abundance,CDR3nt,CDR3aa
TRBD1,TRBV4-3,TRBJ2-7,once,TGCGCCAGCAGCCTCGGACAGGATCCCTCCTACGAGCAGTACTTC,CASSLGQDPSYEQYF
NA,TRBV7-2,TRBJ1-6,NA,TGTGCCAGCAGCTTAGAGGAGGGGTGGGAGGCTAATAATTCACCCCTCCACTTT,CASSLEEGWEANNSPLHF
NA,TRBV4-1,TRBJ1-1,NA,TGCGCCAGCAGCCAACAGATCCTGAACACTGAAGCTTTCTTT,CASSQQILNTEAFF
NA,TRBV6-5,TRBJ2-7,NA,TGTGCCAGCAGTTTTACAGGAGTTTCTCCCTACGAGCAGTACTTC,CASSFTGVSPYEQYF
NA,TRBV13,TRBJ1-1,NA,TGTGCCAGCAGCTCCGTTACGTGGAGAGACACTGAAGCTTTCTTT,CASSSVTWRDTEAFF
NA,TRBV20-1,TRBJ2-7,NA,TGCAGTGCTAGAGTCGTAGGAAAGACCTACGAGCAGTACTTC,CSARVVGKTYEQYF
TRBD2,TRBV13,TRBJ2-3,NA,TGTGCCAGCAGCCCAGGACTAGCGGGAGTTGGTGTTCTAGATACGCAGTATTTT,CASSPGLAGVGVLDTQYF
TRBD1,TRBV27,TRBJ2-7,NA,TGTGCCAGCAGTCCCCGGACAGGGTTGGACTACGAGCAGTACTTC,CASSPRTGLDYEQYF
NA,TRBV12-3/TRBV12-4,TRBJ1-5,NA,TGTGCCAGCACCCAGGGACCTGGGCAGCCCCAGCATTTT,CASTQGPGQPQHF
TRBD1,TRBV4-3,TRBJ2-1,NA,TGCGCCAGCAGCCGACTCCTCGACAGGGATGAGCAGTTCTTC,CASSRLLDRDEQFF
TRBD1,TRBV18,TRBJ2-7,NA,TGCGCCAGCTCTACGGACAGGGAACTCTACGAGCAGTACTTC,CASSTDRELYEQYF
NA,TRBV10-3,TRBJ2-1,NA,TGTGCCATCAGTGCACCGGGACAATGGGTTGGAACCAATGAGCAGTTCTTC,CAISAPGQWVGTNEQFF
TRBD2,TRBV6-5,TRBJ2-1,NA,TGTGCCAGCAGTTATTCCGGGACTAGCGCAAGGAATGAGCAGTTCTTC,CASSYSGTSARNEQFF
NA,TRBV10-3,TRBJ2-5,NA,TGTGCCATCAGTTCGGATTGGGGGGACCCCGGAGGAGAGACCCAGTACTTC,CAISSDWGDPGGETQYF
TRBD1,TRBV20-1,TRBJ2-2,NA,TGCAGTGCTAGAGAGACAGGGGGTGCCGGGGAGCTGTTTTTT,CSARETGGAGELFF
NA,TRBV4-3,TRBJ1-4,NA,TGCGCCAGCAGCCCCGGTTTAGCCGGCCTACAGAATGAAAAACTGTTTTTT,CASSPGLAGLQNEKLFF
NA,TRBV4-1,TRBJ2-2,NA,TGCGCCAGCAGCCAAGTCAGGGGTGGGCTCCAGAACACCGGGGAGCTGTTTTTT,CASSQVRGGLQNTGELFF
TRBD2,TRBV19,TRBJ2-1,NA,TGTGCCAGTACCCCGGGACTAGCGGTCGCCACTCCGACAAATGAGCAGTTCTTC,CASTPGLAVATPTNEQFF
TRBD1,TRBV30,TRBJ2-7,NA,TGTGCCTGGAAGGGACAGCCCTTGGGCGAGCAGTACTTC,CAWKGQPLGEQYF
TRBD2,TRBV20-1,TRBJ2-1,NA,TGCAGTGCTAGAAGTGGGAGGGCCCATAAACTCAATGAGCAGTTCTTC,CSARSGRAHKLNEQFF
NA,TRBV14,TRBJ2-1,NA,TGTGCCAGCAGCCAAGAGGACCCCGGGATACGCAATGAGCAGTTCTTC,CASSQEDPGIRNEQFF
NA,TRBV24-1,TRBJ2-1,NA,TGTGCCACCAGTGATTTTTTAGCGAAACGAATCGTGCAGTTCTTC,CATSDFLAKRIVQFF
NA,TRBV20-1,TRBJ1-4,once,TGCAGTGCTTCCCTCGGGACATACAATAATGAAAAACTGTTTTTT,CSASLGTYNNEKLFF
NA,TRBV19,TRBJ1-6,NA,TGTGCCAGTAACCAGATTAATTCACCCCTCCACTTT,CASNQINSPLHF
NA,TRBV4-2,TRBJ2-1,NA,TGTGCCAGCAGCCAAGACGGTATAGGGTATAATGAGCAGTTCTTC,CASSQDGIGYNEQFF
NA,TRBV2,TRBJ2-7,NA,TGTGCCAGCAGTGAGACTACTAAGACGGTCTACGAGCAGTACTTC,CASSETTKTVYEQYF
TRBD2,TRBV9,TRBJ2-5,NA,TGTGCCAGCAGCGTAAGAAGCGGGAGGGCCCTCCGGGAGACCCAGTACTTC,CASSVRSGRALRETQYF
NA,TRBV29-1,TRBJ2-7,NA,TGCAGCGTTGAACGGGTTGTAGGTGGGTACGAGCAGTACTTC,CSVERVVGGYEQYF
NA,TRBV12-3/TRBV12-4,TRBJ1-3,once,TGTGCCAGCAGTCCCCATCAGGGAGGGCCTGGAAACACCATATATTTT,CASSPHQGGPGNTIYF
NA,TRBV7-2,TRBJ2-1,NA,TGTGCCAGCAGCTACCGCTTATCCAATGAGCAGTTCTTC,CASSYRLSNEQFF
NA,TRBV5-1,TRBJ2-7,NA,TGCGCCAGCAGCTTGGGAGGCAGGGTCGTCGACGAGCAGTACTTC,CASSLGGRVVDEQYF
NA,TRBV2,TRBJ2-2,NA,TGTGCCAGCAGTGCGGCGGGGAACACCGGGGAGCTGTTTTTT,CASSAAGNTGELFF
TRBD2,TRBV19,TRBJ2-7,NA,TGTGCCAGTAGTAGAGGACTAGCGGACTACGAGCAGTACTTC,CASSRGLADYEQYF
NA,TRBV4-2,TRBJ1-1,NA,TGTGCCAGCAGCCCAGGAGGAGGTGCCGAAGCTTTCTTT,CASSPGGGAEAFF
NA,TRBV12-3/TRBV12-4,TRBJ1-1,NA,TGTGCCAGCAGTTTAGCAGGGGGGACTGAAGCTTTCTTT,CASSLAGGTEAFF
TRBD1,TRBV19,TRBJ2-5,NA,TGTGCCAGTAACAACAGGGGGGCCGGGGAGACCCAGTACTTC,CASNNRGAGETQYF
NA,TRBV30,TRBJ2-1,NA,TGTGCCTGGAGTTTAATGGGATCCAATGAGCAGTTCTTC,CAWSLMGSNEQFF
NA,TRBV6-7,TRBJ2-2,NA,TGTGCCAGCAGTTACTGTGACGGGAGTAGGGACACCGGGGAGCTGTTTTTT,CASSYCDGSRDTGELFF
NA,TRBV4-2,TRBJ1-5,NA,TGTGCCAGCAGCCAAGAAGAGGGGTTGGATCAGCCCCAGCATTTT,CASSQEEGLDQPQHF
NA,TRBV12-3/TRBV12-4,TRBJ1-1,NA,TGTGCCAGCAGTTTTCATCGCGTGGCCCTGGTCTGGAAGGCTGAAGCTTTCTTT,CASSFHRVALVWKAEAFF
NA,TRBV4-3,TRBJ2-3,NA,TGCGCCAGCAGCCAAGATCCGGAGGATACGCAGTATTTT,CASSQDPEDTQYF
TRBD1,TRBV27,TRBJ2-2,NA,TGTGCCAGCAGTACAGGGGTCGGGGCCGGGGAGCTGTTTTTT,CASSTGVGAGELFF
TRBD2,TRBV7-9,TRBJ2-7,NA,TGTGCCAGCAGCTTAGGAACTAGCGGGAGACCCGAGCAGTACTTC,CASSLGTSGRPEQYF
NA,TRBV20-1,TRBJ2-3,NA,TGCAGTGCTAGCAGTTCAGGGGCAGGCGGAGGAACAGATACGCAGTATTTT,CSASSSGAGGGTDTQYF
NA,TRBV6-1,TRBJ2-7,NA,TGTGCCAGCAGTGAAGAGGTTCAGGGGGGATCCTACGAGCAGTACTTC,CASSEEVQGGSYEQYF
NA,TRBV4-3,TRBJ2-7,few,TGCGCCAGCAGCCAAGAACACACAGGGTACGAGCAGTACTTC,CASSQEHTGYEQYF
NA,TRBV27,TRBJ1-4,NA,TGTGCCAGCACCCCTAGGGGACGGTCTTCGAATGAAAAACTGTTTTTT,CASTPRGRSSNEKLFF
TRBD1,TRBV6-1,TRBJ2-5,NA,TGTGCCACCAGGCCGGGACAGGGTCCCCCGGGGAGCTTCCAAGAGACCCAGTACTTC,CATRPGQGPPGSFQETQYF
NA,TRBV5-4,TRBJ1-2,NA,TGTGCCAGCAGCTCCAAGCCAGGGCTTAGCGGCTACACCTTC,CASSSKPGLSGYTF
TRBD2,TRBV6-1,TRBJ2-1,once,TGTGCCAGCAGTCTCCCCCCCGAGGGACTAGCGGGAGGGGACAATGAGCAGTTCTTC,CASSLPPEGLAGGDNEQFF
NA,TRBV9,TRBJ2-7,NA,TGTGCCAGCAGCGTAGACCGAGGCCACGAGCAGTACTTC,CASSVDRGHEQYF
NA,TRBV6-5,TRBJ2-5,once,TGTGCCAGCAGTTACAATTCCCAAGAGACCCAGTACTTC,CASSYNSQETQYF
TRBD1,TRBV12-3/TRBV12-4,TRBJ2-7,NA,TGTGCCAGCAGAGGGACAGGGATCTCCTACGAGCAGTACTTC,CASRGTGISYEQYF